This T cell receptor beta chain was profiled in a study of OX40 agonist ivuxolimab in advanced cancers. V was pared by 2 bases and J by 4 bases, with 3 bases of the junction left unmatched. Germline values: CDR1 MNHEY, CDR2 SMNVEV (reference sequence). The CDR3 is made up of 14 amino acids. This table comes from immunoSEQ multiplex PCR, and its TCRdb copy is limited to in-frame clones, with some not included. In the table there are roughly 97,000 clones, roughly 89% of which are singletons. V usage is TRBV27 and J usage is TRBJ2-3, with TRBD2 matching over 7 bases. Sequenced here: CD4+ or CD8+ T cells sorted from blood, sampled in a trial of the OX40 agonist ivuxolimab. The source of this sequence is an adult with an advanced solid tumor such as melanoma, head and neck, liver or kidney cancer. CDR3 nucleotide sequence: TGTGCCAGCAGTTTACTAGGGAGGGCAGATACGCAGTATTTT. Translated, it gives CASSLLGRADTQYF.